Each of the 13 T cell receptor beta chains below was sequenced from the same sample in a study of T cells after yellow fever vaccination. TCRdb re-called the 5' RACE reads with MiXCR, one entry per CDR3 protein. The repertoire holds approximately 300,000 distinct CDR3 sequences, with about 10% as singletons. This sample comprised CD4+ T cells sorted from PBMCs, obtained 45 days after the yellow fever booster vaccination. These receptors all come from a man aged 18 to 30 who received the YFV17D yellow fever vaccine.

This chain connects TRBV4-1 to TRBJ1-6; 8 bases fit TRBD1. Germline V CDR1 and CDR2: MGHRA, YSYEKL. The CDR3 runs to 17 residues. V lost 2 bases and J lost 6; bases outside the gene matches: 9. CDR3 coding DNA: TGCGCCAGCAGCCAACCCAACAGGGGGAAGGGTAATTCACCCCTCCACTTT. Protein product: CASSQPNRGKGNSPLHF.

The chain combines TRBV7-3 with TRBJ1-6; D gene unclear. In germline, CDR1 is SGHTA, CDR2 FQGTGA. Between the trimmed V and J ends, which lost 3 bases and 2 bases, there was a span of 5 bases. The CDR3 is made up of 14 amino acids. The CDR3 loop reads CASSFEPYNSPLHF. CDR3 sequence (DNA): TGTGCCAGCAGCTTTGAGCCCTATAATTCACCCCTCCACTTT. Full variable domain (outside the CDR3, taken from reference TRBV7-3 and TRBJ1-6): GAGVSQTPSNKVTEKGKYVELRCDPISGHTALYWYRQSLGQGPEFLIYFQGTGAADDSGLPNDRFFAVRPEGSVSTLKIQRTERGDSAVYLCASSFEPYNSPLHFGNGTRLTVT.

In this sample, this clonotype turned up a few times. The chain employs TRBV18 and TRBJ1-1, with D unresolved. With 4 bases removed from V and 1 base from J, the gap between germline ends came to 10 bases. Germline values: CDR1 KGHSH, CDR2 LQKENI. CDR3 size: 14 residues. CDR3 region: CASSQVRRNTEAFF. The CDR3 nucleotides are TGTGCCAGCTCACAGGTTCGCAGGAACACTGAAGCTTTCTTT.

The sample holds a few counts of this clonotype. The DNA of the CDR3 is TGCAGTGCTAGAGGAGGGTCAGGCGACCGCGAGCAGTACTTC. It is translated as CSARGGSGDREQYF. V usage is TRBV20-1 and J usage is TRBJ2-7; D might be TRBD2 (5 bases). The V gene's germline CDR1 is DFQATT and CDR2 SNEGSKA (reference sequence). V lost 1 base to trimming and J lost 6 bases, with 16 bases between them. The CDR3 consists of 14 residues.

This clonotype was found a few times. This chain connects TRBV27 to TRBJ1-6, with D possibly matching TRBD1 (6 bases). Trimming shortened V by 6 bases and J by 6 bases, and 15 bases separated the two germline ends. The CDR3 contains 15 residues. Germline CDR1 reads MNHEY; CDR2 reads SMNVEV (reference sequence). Written as DNA, the CDR3 is TGTGCCAGCAGGAACAGGGAACCTACTAATTCACCCCTCCACTTT. Protein sequence: CASRNREPTNSPLHF.

This clonotype came up many times. The chain links TRBV6-6 to TRBJ1-6; 7 nucleotides line up with TRBD1. The CDR3 has 15 amino acids. From germline, CDR1 is MNHNY and CDR2 SVGAGI (reference sequence). V was clipped by 2 bases and J by 9 bases; unmatched bases: 7. This CDR3 reads CASSYRGQGGSPLHF. The DNA of the CDR3 is TGTGCCAGCAGTTACAGGGGGCAGGGAGGTTCACCCCTCCACTTT.

V gene TRBV20-1 combines with J gene TRBJ2-5; 16 bases match TRBD2. Germline V gene lookup returns CDR1 DFQATT and CDR2 SNEGSKA (reference sequence). With 5 bases clipped from V and 5 bases from J, the junction kept 11 bases outside the gene matches. The CDR3 runs to 17 residues. DNA of the CDR3: TGCAGTGCTCCCACCGGGACTAGCGGGGGGGCCGGGGAGACCCAGTACTTC. Translating it yields CSAPTGTSGGAGETQYF.

This CDR3 reads CASSRSSNQPQHF. The CDR3 DNA is TGTGCCAGCTCACGGTCTAGCAATCAGCCCCAGCATTTT. The chain has TRBV18 and TRBJ1-5; D gene unclear. Germline V gives CDR1 KGHSH, CDR2 LQKENI. The CDR3 covers 13 residues. Trimming cost V 4 bases and J 0 bases, with 4 bases left between them. Full variable domain (outside the CDR3, taken from reference TRBV18 and TRBJ1-5): NAGVMQNPRHLVRRRGQEARLRCSPMKGHSHVYWYRQLPEEGLKFMVYLQKENIIDESGMPKERFSAEFPKEGPSILRIQQVVRGDSAAYFCASSRSSNQPQHFGDGTRLSIL.

This clonotype was recorded many times. CDR3 amino acids: CASSQLFGSGANVLTF. CDR3 DNA sequence: TGTGCCAGCAGCCAACTTTTCGGGTCTGGGGCCAACGTCCTGACTTTC. The chain has TRBV5-4 and TRBJ2-6, with D unresolved. This CDR3 spans 16 amino acids. V dropped 4 bases and J dropped 1 base, with 12 bases sitting between them. The germline CDR1 and CDR2 sequences are SGHNT and YYREEE (reference sequence).

This chain uses TRBV15 with TRBJ2-7; D remains ambiguous. With 1 base removed from V and 3 bases from J, the gap between germline ends came to 10 bases. The germline V gene encodes CDR1 LNHNV and CDR2 YYDKDF (reference sequence). There are 14 residues in the CDR3. CDR3 nucleotide sequence: TGTGCCACCAGCAGAGCCCCAGGTTTCTACGAGCAGTACGTC. Translated, it gives CATSRAPGFYEQYV.

This clonotype has a handful of counts. The chain carries TRBV10-3 and TRBJ1-1, with TRBD1 matching over 7 bases. After removal of 6 bases from V and 1 base from J, the junction contained 8 bases not matched to a gene. The V gene's germline CDR1 is ENHRY and CDR2 SYGVKD. The CDR3 consists of 15 residues. The DNA for the CDR3 is TGTGCCATCAGGCGAGAGACAGGGCAGAACACTGAAGCTTTCTTT. It is translated as CAIRRETGQNTEAFF.

The table lists this clonotype with many counts. V and J are TRBV5-1 and TRBJ2-3; TRBD1 aligns across 8 bases. The CDR3 loop spans 12 amino acids. With 5 bases clipped from V and 4 bases from J, the junction kept 0 bases outside the gene matches. In germline, CDR1 is SGHRS, CDR2 YFSETQ. CDR3 DNA sequence: TGCGCCAGCAGACAGGGGGCAGATACGCAGTATTTT. Translation: CASRQGADTQYF. Combining the CDR3 with reference TRBV5-1 and TRBJ2-3 gives the whole variable domain KAGVTQTPRYLIKTRGQQVTLSCSPISGHRSVSWYQQTPGQGLQFLFEYFSETQRNKGNFPGRFSGRQFSNSRSEMNVSTLELGDSALYLCASRQGADTQYFGPGTRLTVL.

The V call is TRBV5-4, the J call TRBJ2-3; 9 nucleotides align to TRBD2. CDR3 length: 14 residues. Germline assignment: CDR1 SGHNT and CDR2 YYREEE (reference sequence). The V segment lost 2 bases and the J segment 5 bases; nucleotides outside the gene matches: 3. CDR3 loop: CASSFQAGGDTQYF. The DNA of the CDR3 is TGTGCCAGCAGCTTCCAAGCGGGGGGAGATACGCAGTATTTT.